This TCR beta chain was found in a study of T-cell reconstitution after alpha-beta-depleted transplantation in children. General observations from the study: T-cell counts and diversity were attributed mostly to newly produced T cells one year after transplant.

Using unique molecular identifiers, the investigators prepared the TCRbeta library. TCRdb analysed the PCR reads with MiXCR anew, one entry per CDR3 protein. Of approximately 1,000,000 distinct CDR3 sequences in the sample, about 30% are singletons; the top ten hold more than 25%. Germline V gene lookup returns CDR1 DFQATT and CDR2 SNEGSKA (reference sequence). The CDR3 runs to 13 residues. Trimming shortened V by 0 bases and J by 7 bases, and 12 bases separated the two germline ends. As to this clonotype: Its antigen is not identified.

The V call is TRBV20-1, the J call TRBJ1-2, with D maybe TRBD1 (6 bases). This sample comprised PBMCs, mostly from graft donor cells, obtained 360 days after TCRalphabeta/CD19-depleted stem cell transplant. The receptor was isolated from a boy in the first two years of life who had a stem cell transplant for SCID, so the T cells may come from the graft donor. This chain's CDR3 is CSARDSRGFGYTF. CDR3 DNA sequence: TGCAGTGCTAGAGACTCCAGGGGCTTTGGCTACACCTTC.